The 11 T cell receptor beta chains reported below all come from one sample, sequenced in a study of Graves' ophthalmopathy and Graves' hyperthyroidism. Beta-chain TCR CDR3 regions were amplified from RNA transcripts. Second-round multiplex PCR came after a first-round RT-PCR that employed HTBI primers. TCRdb independently ran MiXCR on the multiplex PCR reads; one entry per CDR3 protein. The repertoire holds 500,000 to 600,000 distinct CDR3 sequences, approximately 35% seen once, with around 4% in the top ten. The sequencing sample was made of peripheral blood or thyroid tissue (not recorded which). The receptor set was obtained from an adult man with Graves' hyperthyroidism.

J is TRBJ1-5 and V is TRBV10-3; weak D call: TRBD1 (6 bases). Trimming took 7 bases from V and 3 from J, leaving 10 bases between them. This CDR3 contains 13 residues. The germline CDR1 and CDR2 sequences are ENHRY and SYGVKD. The CDR3 sequence is CAIISGVNQPQHF. In nucleotides, the CDR3 is TGTGCCATCATATCAGGGGTCAATCAGCCCCAGCATTTT.

The chain combines TRBV15 with TRBJ1-1; a possible D gene is TRBD1 (6 bases). There are 12 residues in the CDR3. V gave up 0 bases and J gave up 10 bases, with 9 bases separating them. Germline V gene sequence: CDR1 LNHNV, CDR2 YYDKDF (reference sequence). The CDR3 is CATSRDEGGAFF. In DNA form, the CDR3 reads TGTGCCACCAGCAGAGATGAGGGGGGAGCTTTCTTT.

The chain carries TRBV29-1 and TRBJ1-1; TRBD1 might be the D (6 bases). Per germline, CDR1 SQVTM and CDR2 ANQGSEA. The CDR3 consists of 13 residues. Deletions cut 8 bases from V and 2 bases from J, with 15 bases between. CDR3 nucleotide sequence: TGCAGCTCCCTACAGGGTGTTAACACTGAAGCTTTCTTT. The encoded protein is CSSLQGVNTEAFF.

The chain couples TRBV5-4 to TRBJ2-7; weak D call: TRBD1 (5 bases). Deletions cut 1 base from V and 2 bases from J, with 13 bases between. CDR3 length: 15 amino acids. CDR1 is SGHNT, CDR2 YYREEE, per germline (reference sequence). DNA of the CDR3: TGTGCCAGCAGCTTGTGGCAGGGAACTACCTACGAGCAGTACTTC. Translated, it gives CASSLWQGTTYEQYF.

This chain connects TRBV20-1 to TRBJ2-7, with D tentatively TRBD1 (6 bases). CDR1 is DFQATT and CDR2 is SNEGSKA in the germline V gene (reference sequence). The CDR3 is made up of 14 amino acids. Trimming took 5 bases from V and 4 from J, leaving 18 bases between them. CDR3 loop: CSASGTNKGYEQYF. CDR3 sequence (DNA): TGCAGTGCTTCCGGGACAAACAAAGGATACGAGCAGTACTTC.

This chain joins TRBV30 and TRBJ2-2; D is tentatively TRBD1 or TRBD2 (6 bases each). Germline loops: CDR1 GTSNPN, CDR2 SVGIG (reference sequence). There are 14 residues in the CDR3. The ends were cut back, 0 bases at V and 6 bases at J, with 11 bases in the middle. The CDR3 DNA reads as TGTGCCTGGAGTGTGAGGGGGGCTTCCGGGGAGCTGTTTTTT. Encoded protein: CAWSVRGASGELFF.

The rearrangement uses TRBV6-6 and TRBJ1-2; 10 nucleotides align to TRBD1. The length of the CDR3 is 16 residues. Germline V gene sequence: CDR1 MNHNY, CDR2 SVGAGI (reference sequence). Germline trimming cut 2 bases from V and 3 bases from J; bases unmatched to any gene: 6. The CDR3 reads CASSYGGTGADYGYTF. DNA of the CDR3: TGTGCCAGCAGTTACGGTGGGACAGGGGCCGACTATGGCTACACCTTC.

The chain's CDR3 is CASSLELAFGDQYF. CDR3 nucleotides: TGTGCCAGCAGCTTGGAACTAGCGTTCGGTGACCAGTACTTC. V usage is TRBV7-9 and J usage is TRBJ2-7; 7 bases are shared with TRBD2. The germline V gene encodes CDR1 SEHNR and CDR2 FQNEAQ (reference sequence). Unmatched junction bases numbered 12, after V lost 3 bases and J lost 10 bases. This CDR3 contains 14 residues.

This clonotype was observed many times. This chain joins TRBV29-1 and TRBJ2-5, with 15 bases lining up with TRBD2. Germline V lookup: CDR1 SQVTM, CDR2 ANQGSEA. The CDR3 covers 17 residues. The V gene end was trimmed by 3 bases and the J gene end by 2 bases; junction bases not matched to a gene: 7. In nucleotides, the CDR3 is TGCAGCGTTGATCCTGGACTAGCGGGAGGGCTACAAGAGACCCAGTACTTC. It yields the protein CSVDPGLAGGLQETQYF.

This clonotype was counted ten times or more. The rearrangement joins TRBV7-6 to TRBJ1-1, with no clear D. Per the germline V gene, CDR1 is SGHVS and CDR2 is FNYEAQ. This CDR3 comprises 13 residues. Trimming cost V 0 bases and J 6 bases, with 8 bases left between them. The CDR3 bases are TGTGCCAGCAGCTTAGCTTGGGGTTCTGAAGCTTTCTTT. This translates into CASSLAWGSEAFF.

For this clonotype: Just one base apart from a much larger clone, this may be a read error. This sequence joins TRBV19 and TRBJ2-7; no firm D call. CDR3 size: 16 residues. Between the trimmed V and J ends, which lost 2 bases and 0 bases, there was a span of 14 bases. In germline, CDR1 is LNHDA, CDR2 SQIVND (reference sequence). The CDR3 coding sequence is TGTGCCAGTAGTATACAAGCCGAGACAATCTCCTACGAGCAGTACTTC. Its translation: CASSIQAETISYEQYF.